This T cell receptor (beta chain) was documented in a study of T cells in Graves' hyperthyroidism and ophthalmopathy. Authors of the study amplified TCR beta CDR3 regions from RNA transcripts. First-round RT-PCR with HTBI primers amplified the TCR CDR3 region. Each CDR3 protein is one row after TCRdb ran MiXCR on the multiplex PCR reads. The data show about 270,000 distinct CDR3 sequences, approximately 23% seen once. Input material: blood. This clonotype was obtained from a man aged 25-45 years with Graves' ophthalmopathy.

In nucleotides, the CDR3 is TGCAGCGCCAGGACTAGCGGGATGCCCTACGAGCAGTACTTC. Residues: CSARTSGMPYEQYF. The chain links TRBV29-1 to TRBJ2-7; TRBD2 agrees at 12 bases. Germline trimming cut 7 bases from V and 2 bases from J; bases unmatched to any gene: 6. The CDR3 is made up of 14 amino acids. In germline, CDR1 is SQVTM, CDR2 ANQGSEA.